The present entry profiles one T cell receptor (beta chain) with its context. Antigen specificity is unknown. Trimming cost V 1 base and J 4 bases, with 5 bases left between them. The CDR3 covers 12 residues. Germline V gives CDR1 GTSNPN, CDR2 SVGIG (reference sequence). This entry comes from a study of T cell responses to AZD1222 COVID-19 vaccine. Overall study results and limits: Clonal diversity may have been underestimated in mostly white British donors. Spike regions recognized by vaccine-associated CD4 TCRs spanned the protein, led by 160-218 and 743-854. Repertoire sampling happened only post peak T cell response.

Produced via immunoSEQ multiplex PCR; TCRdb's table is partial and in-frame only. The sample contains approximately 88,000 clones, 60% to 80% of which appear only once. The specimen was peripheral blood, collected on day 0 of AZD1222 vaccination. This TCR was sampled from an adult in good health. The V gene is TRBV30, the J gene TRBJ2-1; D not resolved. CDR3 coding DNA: TGTGCCTGGAGTGCCAGATACAATGAGCAGTTCTTC. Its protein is CAWSARYNEQFF.